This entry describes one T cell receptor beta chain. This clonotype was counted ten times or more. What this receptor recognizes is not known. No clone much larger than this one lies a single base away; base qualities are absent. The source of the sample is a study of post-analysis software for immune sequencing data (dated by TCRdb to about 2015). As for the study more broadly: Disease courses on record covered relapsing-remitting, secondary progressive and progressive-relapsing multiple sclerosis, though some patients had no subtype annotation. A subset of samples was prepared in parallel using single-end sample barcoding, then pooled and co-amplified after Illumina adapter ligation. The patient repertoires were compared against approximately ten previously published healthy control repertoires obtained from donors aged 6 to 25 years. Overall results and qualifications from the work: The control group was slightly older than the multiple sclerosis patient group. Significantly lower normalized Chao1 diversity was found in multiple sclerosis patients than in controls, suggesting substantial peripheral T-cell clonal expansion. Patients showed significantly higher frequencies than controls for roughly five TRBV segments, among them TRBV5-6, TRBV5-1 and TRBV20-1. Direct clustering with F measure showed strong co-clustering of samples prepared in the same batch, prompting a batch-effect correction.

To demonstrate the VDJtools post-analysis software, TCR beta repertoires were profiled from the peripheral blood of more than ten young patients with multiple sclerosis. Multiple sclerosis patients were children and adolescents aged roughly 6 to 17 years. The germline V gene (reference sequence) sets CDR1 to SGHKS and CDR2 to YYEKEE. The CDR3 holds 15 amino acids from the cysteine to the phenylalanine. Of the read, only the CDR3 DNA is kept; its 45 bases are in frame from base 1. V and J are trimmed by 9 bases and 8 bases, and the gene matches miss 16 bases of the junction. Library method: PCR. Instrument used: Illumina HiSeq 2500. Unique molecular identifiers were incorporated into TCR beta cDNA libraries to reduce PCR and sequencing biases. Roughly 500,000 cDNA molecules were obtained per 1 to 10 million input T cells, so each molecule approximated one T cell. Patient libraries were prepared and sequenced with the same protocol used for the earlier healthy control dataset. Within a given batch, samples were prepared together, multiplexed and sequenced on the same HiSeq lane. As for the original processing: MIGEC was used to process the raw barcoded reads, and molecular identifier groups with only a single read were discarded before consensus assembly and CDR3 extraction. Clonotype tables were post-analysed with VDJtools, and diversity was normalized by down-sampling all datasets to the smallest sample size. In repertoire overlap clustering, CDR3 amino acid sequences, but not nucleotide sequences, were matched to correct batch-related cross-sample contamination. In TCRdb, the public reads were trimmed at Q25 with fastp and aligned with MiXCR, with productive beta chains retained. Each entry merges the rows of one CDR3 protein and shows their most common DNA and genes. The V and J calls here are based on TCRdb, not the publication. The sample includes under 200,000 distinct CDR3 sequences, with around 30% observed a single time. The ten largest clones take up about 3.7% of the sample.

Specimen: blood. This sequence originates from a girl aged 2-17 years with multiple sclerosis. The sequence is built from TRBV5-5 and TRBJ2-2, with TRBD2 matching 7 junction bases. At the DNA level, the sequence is TGTGCCACCCAAATCCAGGGAGGGGCAGAAGGGGAGCTGTTTTTT. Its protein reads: CATQIQGGAEGELFF.